At least ten counts were recorded for the clone carrying this T cell receptor (beta chain). Its antigen is currently unknown. This entry comes from a study of T cells in Graves' hyperthyroidism and ophthalmopathy. Study-wide findings and caveats: Most expanded thyroid clonotypes above 0.001 recurred in blood.

Disease duration under 2 months; hyperthyroidism patients were aged 18 to 65. Patients were excluded because of uncontrolled infection, other autoimmune disease, pregnancy or lactation. The study based diagnoses on clinical symptoms, serum thyroxine and TRAb, thyroid ultrasound and orbital computed tomography. RNA transcripts served as the template for amplifying TCR beta CDR3 regions. Initially, a first-round RT-PCR of the TCR CDR3 employed the HTBI primer set. TCRdb independently ran MiXCR on the multiplex PCR reads; one entry per CDR3 protein. The sample lists 600,000 or so distinct CDR3 sequences; 15% to 20% were seen once. The sequencing sample was made of blood. This receptor was taken from a woman aged 25 to 39 with Graves' hyperthyroidism.

The CDR3 nucleotides are TGTGCCTGCAATGGGCCCAGAAATGAGCAGTTCTTC. Protein product: CACNGPRNEQFF. The rearrangement links TRBV30 to TRBJ2-1; D is unclear. Per germline, CDR1 GTSNPN and CDR2 SVGIG (reference sequence). V dropped 6 bases and J dropped 7 bases, with 13 bases sitting between them. This CDR3 comprises 12 residues.